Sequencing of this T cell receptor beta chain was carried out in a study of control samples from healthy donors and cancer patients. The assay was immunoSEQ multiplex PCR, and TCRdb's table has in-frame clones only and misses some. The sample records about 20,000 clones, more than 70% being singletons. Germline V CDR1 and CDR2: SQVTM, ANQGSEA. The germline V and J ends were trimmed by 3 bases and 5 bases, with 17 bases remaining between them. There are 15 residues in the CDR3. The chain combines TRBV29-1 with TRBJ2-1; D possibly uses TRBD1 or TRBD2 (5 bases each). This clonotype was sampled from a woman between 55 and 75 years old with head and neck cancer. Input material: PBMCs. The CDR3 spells CSVESPGTRHNEQFF. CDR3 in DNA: TGCAGCGTTGAGTCCCCCGGGACCCGCCACAATGAGCAGTTCTTC.